This entry describes one T cell receptor beta chain. The entry originates in a study of blood T cell repertoires in COVID-19. As for the study in general: The United States, Italy and Spain provided the acute and convalescent COVID-19 samples.

Profiled with immunoSEQ multiplex PCR; TCRdb holds only in-frame clones, not every one. This sample has roughly 110,000 clones, with 76% found just once. Sample: peripheral blood. This sequence originates from a man at least 80 years old with COVID-19, enrolled during active disease.

This CDR3 reads CASSGLAGVGDIQYF. The CDR3 bases are TGTGCCAGTAGTGGGCTAGCGGGAGTAGGGGACATTCAGTACTTC. This chain links TRBV19 with TRBJ2-4; 10 bases map to TRBD2. This CDR3 region has 15 residues. Per germline, CDR1 LNHDA and CDR2 SQIVND (reference sequence). After removal of 5 bases from V and 8 bases from J, the junction contained 9 bases not matched to a gene.